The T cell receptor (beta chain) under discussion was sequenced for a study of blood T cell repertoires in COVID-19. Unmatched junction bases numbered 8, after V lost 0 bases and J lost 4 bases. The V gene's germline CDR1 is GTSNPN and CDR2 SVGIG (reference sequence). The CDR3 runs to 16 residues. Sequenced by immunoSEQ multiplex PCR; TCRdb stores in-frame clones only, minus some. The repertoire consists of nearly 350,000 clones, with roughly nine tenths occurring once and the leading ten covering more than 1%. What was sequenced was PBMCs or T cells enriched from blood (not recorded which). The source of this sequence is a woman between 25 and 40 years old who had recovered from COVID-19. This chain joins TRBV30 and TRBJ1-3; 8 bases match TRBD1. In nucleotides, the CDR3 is TGTGCCTGGAGTGTACCCAGGACAGGGTGGGGAAACACCATATATTTT. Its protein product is CAWSVPRTGWGNTIYF.